This T cell receptor beta chain was recorded in a study of T cell responses to AZD1222 COVID-19 vaccine. Study-wide results and limits: Close to half of all spike-specific TCRs reportedly target regions of the variants that are unmutated.

Pooling of second doses given at about 4 or about 12 weeks was done. The method was immunoSEQ multiplex PCR; TCRdb's version includes in-frame clones alone and lacks a portion of them. The sample includes around 130,000 clones, roughly 86% of them seen just once. The CDR3 contains 12 residues. Per germline, CDR1 LGHDT and CDR2 YNNKEL (reference sequence). V was clipped by 5 bases and J by 9 bases; unmatched bases: 6. Turning to this clone: What it binds is unknown.

The TCR was taken from an adult who received the AZD1222 COVID-19 vaccine. Sequences were derived from peripheral blood, sampled 28 days after the second AZD1222 dose. The chain carries TRBV3-1 (or the pseudogene TRBV3-2) and TRBJ2-7, with TRBD1 matching over 8 bases. For the CDR3, the DNA is TGTGCCAGCAGCATGGACAGGGTGAGGCAGTACTTC. Translated, it gives CASSMDRVRQYF.